This T cell receptor beta chain came from a study of T cell responses to AZD1222 COVID-19 vaccine. Germline assignment: CDR1 SGHRS and CDR2 YFSETQ. The J segment lost 7 bases and the V segment lost 4 bases, leaving 10 bases of the junction unmatched. CDR3 length equals 14 residues. As concerns this clone: Its specificity is unknown.

Points from the study as a whole: Distributed over spike, vaccine-associated CD4 TCRs predominated at 160-218 and 743-854. Reportedly, nearly half the spike-specific TCRs target unmutated variant regions.

TCRdb's copy holds only in-frame clones and misses some; the assay was immunoSEQ multiplex PCR. The sample has about 110,000 clones, about 90% seen once. The sequenced sample was peripheral blood, obtained on day 0 of AZD1222 vaccination. The clonotype was recovered from an adult in good health. The J gene is TRBJ1-2, the V gene TRBV5-1; TRBD1 matches 7 bases. The DNA of the CDR3 is TGCGCCAGCAGCCCAGGGGGTCGGGTATTTGGCTACACCTTC. Protein product: CASSPGGRVFGYTF.